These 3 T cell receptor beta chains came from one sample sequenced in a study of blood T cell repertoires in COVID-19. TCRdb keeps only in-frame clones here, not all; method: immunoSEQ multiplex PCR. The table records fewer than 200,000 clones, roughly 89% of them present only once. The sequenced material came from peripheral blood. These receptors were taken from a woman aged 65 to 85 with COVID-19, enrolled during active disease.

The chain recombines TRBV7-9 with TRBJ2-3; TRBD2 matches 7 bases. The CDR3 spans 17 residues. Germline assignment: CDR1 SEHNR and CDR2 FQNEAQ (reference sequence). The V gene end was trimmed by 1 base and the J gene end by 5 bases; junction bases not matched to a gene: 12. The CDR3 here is CASSLDLSGGLIDTQYF. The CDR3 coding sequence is TGTGCCAGCAGCTTAGACCTCTCGGGAGGTCTCATAGATACGCAGTATTTT. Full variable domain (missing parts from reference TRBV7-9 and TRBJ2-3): DTGVSQNPRHKITKRGQNVTFRCDPISEHNRLYWYRQTLGQGPEFLTYFQNEAQLEKSRLLSDRFSAERPKGSFSTLEIQRTEQGDSAMYLCASSLDLSGGLIDTQYFGPGTRLTVL.

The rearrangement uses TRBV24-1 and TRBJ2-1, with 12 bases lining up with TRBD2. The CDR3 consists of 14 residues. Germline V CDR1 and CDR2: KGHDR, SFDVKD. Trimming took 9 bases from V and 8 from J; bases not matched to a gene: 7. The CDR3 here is CATSTSGSPDEQFF. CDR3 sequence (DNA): TGTGCCACCTCGACTAGCGGGAGTCCCGATGAGCAGTTCTTC.

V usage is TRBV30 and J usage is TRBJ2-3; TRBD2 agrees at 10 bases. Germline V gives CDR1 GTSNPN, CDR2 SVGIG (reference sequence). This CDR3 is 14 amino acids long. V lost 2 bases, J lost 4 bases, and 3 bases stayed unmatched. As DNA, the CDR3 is TGTGCCTGGAGTCATGGACTAGCGGCAGATACGCAGTATTTT. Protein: CAWSHGLAADTQYF.